These 8 T cell receptor beta chains share one sample of origin, sequenced in a study of vaccination effects on CD4 cells after COVID-19. Ahead of sequencing, the ViraFEST assay grew antigen-specific CD4+ T cells using viral peptide pools. At the end of nine to ten days of culture, CD4+ T cells were isolated. The vaccine recipients had no prior SARS-CoV-2 infection, with negative nucleocapsid antibodies. No cognate antigen is known for these TCRs. Clones were sequenced by immunoSEQ multiplex PCR, and TCRdb holds only the in-frame ones, with some missing. The data hold 77,000 or so clones, with 78% observed a single time. This specimen was CD4+ T cells from PBMCs cultured with SARS-CoV-2 spike peptides, taken before COVID-19 vaccination. All receptors derive from a human donor who received a COVID-19 vaccine.

The chain has TRBV9 and TRBJ2-2; TRBD2 is a possible D gene (5 bases). The germline CDR1 and CDR2 sequences are SGDLS and YYNGEE. The V gene lost 0 bases and the J gene lost 3 bases, with 9 bases spanning the gap. The CDR3 is 15 amino acids. The CDR3 spells CASSVAWGDTGELFF. CDR3 bases: TGTGCCAGCAGCGTAGCGTGGGGAGACACCGGGGAGCTGTTTTTT.

The chain is built from TRBV19 and TRBJ2-1; TRBD1 aligns across 12 bases. V was pared by 3 bases and J by 7 bases, with 13 bases of the junction left unmatched. The CDR3 is 18 residues long. The germline V gene encodes CDR1 LNHDA and CDR2 SQIVND (reference sequence). The CDR3 nucleotides read TGTGCCAGTAGTATTCGGGGTTGGGGACAGGGGGCTGGGAATGAGCAGTTCTTC. It encodes CASSIRGWGQGAGNEQFF. The full variable domain, its missing parts supplied by reference TRBV19 and TRBJ2-1, is DGGITQSPKYLFRKEGQNVTLSCEQNLNHDAMYWYRQDPGQGLRLIYYSQIVNDFQKGDIAEGYSVSREKKESFPLTVTSAQKNPTAFYLCASSIRGWGQGAGNEQFFGPGTRLTVL.

This clone was observed a single time. The rearrangement joins TRBV28 to TRBJ2-2; D possibly uses TRBD1 or TRBD2 (5 bases each). The CDR3 runs 15 residues. Trimming shortened V by 2 bases and J by 0 bases, and 7 bases separated the two germline ends. Germline loops: CDR1 MDHEN, CDR2 SYDVKM. The CDR3 protein is CASSLGGANTGELFF. The CDR3 DNA sequence: TGTGCCAGCAGTTTAGGGGGAGCGAACACCGGGGAGCTGTTTTTT.

J is TRBJ2-3 and V is TRBV5-1; 8 bases are a match to TRBD2. The V gene's germline CDR1 is SGHRS and CDR2 YFSETQ. CDR3 length: 14 amino acids. V shed 7 bases and J 1 base; nucleotides not matched to a gene: 5. DNA of the CDR3: TGCGCCAGCCGTTTGACTAGCGGCACAGATACGCAGTATTTT. Its translation is CASRLTSGTDTQYF.

The chain is built from TRBV24-1 and TRBJ1-4; D is ambiguous. Per germline, CDR1 KGHDR and CDR2 SFDVKD. The CDR3 totals 15 residues. V lost 4 bases and J lost 4, with 12 bases in between. The CDR3 sequence is CATSDPRGFNEKLFF. As DNA, the CDR3 is TGTGCCACCAGTGACCCCAGAGGGTTTAATGAAAAACTGTTTTTT.

The chain is built from TRBV19 and TRBJ1-5; D remains unclear. This CDR3 spans 13 amino acids. Germline CDR1 and CDR2: LNHDA and SQIVND (reference sequence). The ends were cut back, 3 bases at V and 2 bases at J, with 5 bases in the middle. CDR3: CASSMTGNQPQHF. CDR3 in DNA: TGTGCCAGTAGTATGACGGGCAATCAGCCCCAGCATTTT.

V usage is TRBV27 and J usage is TRBJ1-6, with D tentatively TRBD1 (6 bases). Trimming took off 3 bases at V and 8 bases at J, with 14 bases between the two ends. Germline loops: CDR1 MNHEY, CDR2 SMNVEV (reference sequence). The CDR3 is 15 residues long. CDR3 in amino acids: CASSLKGDADSPLHF. In DNA, the CDR3 is TGTGCCAGCAGTTTGAAGGGGGACGCCGATTCACCCCTCCACTTT.

The chain has TRBV28 and TRBJ2-6, with D tentatively TRBD1 (6 bases). The CDR3 is 15 amino acids. V lost 5 bases to trimming and J lost 0 bases, with 8 bases between them. Germline V gives CDR1 MDHEN, CDR2 SYDVKM. CDR3 nucleotide sequence: TGTGCCAGCAGTGGACAGTCCTCTGGGGCCAACGTCCTGACTTTC. This encodes CASSGQSSGANVLTF.